Below, 23 T cell receptor beta chains from the same sample are listed, as sequenced in a study of blood T cell repertoires in COVID-19. Using immunoSEQ multiplex PCR, the repertoire was profiled, and TCRdb retains in-frame clones only, with some absent. The table includes 90,000 to 120,000 clones, about nine tenths detected once. Sequences were obtained from peripheral blood. Receptors originate from a man in his sixties with acute or convalescent COVID-19.

The CDR3 DNA is TGTGCCAGCAGCCAGGCGGGGTTCGGCCAGCCCCAGCATTTT. As protein: CASSQAGFGQPQHF. The chain recombines TRBV7-8 with TRBJ1-5; D is unresolved. V was trimmed by 5 bases and J by 7 bases, leaving 15 bases between them. From germline, CDR1 is SGHVS and CDR2 FQNEAQ. The CDR3 spans 14 residues.

The V and J genes are TRBV27 and TRBJ1-6, with TRBD1 identical over 10 bases. V was clipped by 4 bases and J by 7 bases; unmatched bases: 4. The CDR3 runs 15 residues. From germline, CDR1 is MNHEY and CDR2 SMNVEV (reference sequence). The CDR3 DNA reads TGTGCCAGCAGTTCGGGACAGGGGCGAAATTCACCCCTCCACTTT. Its translation is CASSSGQGRNSPLHF.

This chain connects TRBV19 to TRBJ1-4; unclear D gene. The CDR3 covers 16 residues. Germline CDR1 LNHDA, CDR2 SQIVND (reference sequence). The V end lost 1 base, the J end lost 1 base, and 10 bases lay between the germline ends. This CDR3 is CASSIGRILTNEKLFF. Written as DNA, the CDR3 is TGTGCCAGTAGTATAGGGAGAATTCTAACTAATGAAAAACTGTTTTTT. Supplemented by reference TRBV19 and TRBJ1-4, the full variable domain reads DGGITQSPKYLFRKEGQNVTLSCEQNLNHDAMYWYRQDPGQGLRLIYYSQIVNDFQKGDIAEGYSVSREKKESFPLTVTSAQKNPTAFYLCASSIGRILTNEKLFFGSGTQLSVL.

The chain joins TRBV19 to TRBJ1-5; 7 bases fit TRBD1. The germline CDR1 and CDR2 sequences are LNHDA and SQIVND (reference sequence). The CDR3 sequence is 14 residues long. V lost 5 bases, J lost 10 bases, and 11 bases stayed unmatched. The chain's CDR3 is CASSGRQGPSPQHF. The CDR3 bases are TGTGCCAGTAGTGGCCGACAGGGACCCTCTCCCCAGCATTTT.

CDR3 nucleotide sequence: TGTGCCAGCAGCCGCGTCATAACCGGGGAGCTGTTTTTT. Its protein product is CASSRVITGELFF. The rearrangement uses TRBV14 and TRBJ2-2; D is ambiguous. Germline assignment: CDR1 SGHDN and CDR2 FVKESK. V was trimmed by 4 bases and J by 5 bases, leaving 8 bases between them. CDR3 length: 13 residues.

This sequence joins TRBV9 and TRBJ2-2, with TRBD1 matching over 7 bases. The J segment lost 7 bases and the V segment lost 4 bases, leaving 7 bases of the junction unmatched. The V gene's germline CDR1 is SGDLS and CDR2 YYNGEE. This CDR3 region has 14 residues. The CDR3 DNA sequence: TGTGCCAGCAGCTTAACAGGGGCAGTCGGGGAGCTGTTTTTT. It encodes CASSLTGAVGELFF.

The genes are TRBV27 and TRBJ2-6; perhaps TRBD2 as D (6 bases). V gave up 11 bases and J gave up 0 bases, with 14 bases separating them. Germline V gene lookup returns CDR1 MNHEY and CDR2 SMNVEV (reference sequence). The CDR3 is 15 amino acids. CDR3 in DNA: TGTGCCTGGGAGGAGGGCTACTCTGGGGCCAACGTCCTGACTTTC. As protein: CAWEEGYSGANVLTF.

This chain connects TRBV14 to TRBJ2-1, with 10 bases matching TRBD2. The CDR3 consists of 17 residues. The J segment lost 3 bases and the V segment lost 3 bases, leaving 8 bases of the junction unmatched. The germline V gene has CDR1 SGHDN and CDR2 FVKESK. The CDR3 nucleotides are TGTGCCAGCAGCCACGTAGCGGGAGGCCTCCTCTACAATGAGCAGTTCTTC. Its protein product is CASSHVAGGLLYNEQFF. Full variable domain (remainder filled in from reference TRBV14 and TRBJ2-1): EAGVTQFPSHSVIEKGQTVTLRCDPISGHDNLYWYRRVMGKEIKFLLHFVKESKQDESGMPNNRFLAERTGGTYSTLKVQPAELEDSGVYFCASSHVAGGLLYNEQFFGPGTRLTVL.

The V call is TRBV19, the J call TRBJ1-1; the D gene is possibly TRBD1 (5 bases). The CDR3 spans 13 residues. Germline-derived CDR1 and CDR2 are LNHDA and SQIVND (reference sequence). Trimming removed 4 bases from V and 1 base from J, with 7 bases in between. CDR3 bases: TGTGCCAGTAGTACCGACAGGAACACTGAAGCTTTCTTT. It specifies CASSTDRNTEAFF.

The rearrangement links TRBV5-6 to TRBJ2-1, with 10 bases aligning to TRBD2. The V gene's germline CDR1 is SGHDT and CDR2 YYEEEE. The CDR3 loop spans 18 amino acids. Losses at the gene ends were 4 bases for V and 7 bases for J; bases not matched to a gene: 17. The CDR3: CASSTGWDQREGSNEQFF. The CDR3 nucleotides are TGTGCCAGCAGCACTGGATGGGACCAGCGGGAGGGAAGTAATGAGCAGTTCTTC.

J is TRBJ1-3 and V is TRBV5-1; D is unclear. The CDR3 extends over 14 amino acids. In germline, CDR1 is SGHRS, CDR2 YFSETQ. The V end lost 4 bases, the J end lost 2 bases, and 10 bases lay between the germline ends. The CDR3 protein is CASSTADTGNTIYF. The DNA for the CDR3 is TGCGCCAGCAGCACGGCGGATACTGGAAACACCATATATTTT.

The chain is built from TRBV7-9 and TRBJ1-2; 9 positions match TRBD1. CDR1 SEHNR and CDR2 FQNEAQ come from the germline V gene (reference sequence). CDR3 length: 14 residues. The trim removed 1 base at V and 5 bases at J, leaving 2 bases unmatched. CDR3 bases: TGTGCCAGCAGCTTAGTAGGGACAGGGTATGGCTACACCTTC. Translation gives CASSLVGTGYGYTF.

The CDR3: CASSQNREWEQYF. As DNA, the CDR3 is TGTGCCAGCAGCCAGAACAGGGAGTGGGAGCAGTACTTC. The V gene is TRBV4-2, the J gene TRBJ2-7; a weak D match, TRBD1 (6 bases). V was trimmed by 3 bases and J by 7 bases, leaving 13 bases between them. This CDR3 has 13 residues. Germline V gene sequence: CDR1 LGHNA, CDR2 YNFKEQ.

The rearrangement links TRBV27 to TRBJ1-1; tentatively, D is TRBD1 (6 bases). The CDR3 runs to 19 residues. CDR1 and CDR2 from the germline V gene are MNHEY and SMNVEV (reference sequence). Between the trimmed V and J ends, which lost 3 bases and 1 base, there was a span of 24 bases. CDR3 loop: CASSFSRSGLDRSNTEAFF. The CDR3 coding sequence is TGTGCCAGCAGTTTTTCTCGGTCGGGATTAGACAGGTCGAACACTGAAGCTTTCTTT.

V gene TRBV28 combines with J gene TRBJ1-2; 7 bases match TRBD1. CDR3 size: 14 residues. V shed 7 bases, J shed 2 bases, and the junction held 7 bases outside the gene matches. Germline CDR1 is MDHEN and CDR2 is SYDVKM. The CDR3 is CASTPDRVNYGYTF. The DNA for the CDR3 is TGTGCCAGCACTCCAGACAGGGTGAACTATGGCTACACCTTC.

The rearrangement uses TRBV27 and TRBJ1-5; weak D call: TRBD1 (5 bases). This CDR3 spans 16 amino acids. Trimming pared 5 bases from V and 7 bases from J, leaving 21 bases between. CDR1 and CDR2 from the germline V gene are MNHEY and SMNVEV (reference sequence). The CDR3 DNA sequence: TGTGCCAGCAGTCCACATCCGGGACTGACAGAACAGCCCCAGCATTTT. This gives the protein CASSPHPGLTEQPQHF.

The chain combines TRBV11-2 with TRBJ1-2, with a possible D match to TRBD1 (5 bases). CDR3 length equals 12 residues. Per the germline V gene, CDR1 is SGHAT and CDR2 is FQNNGV. Trimming took 6 bases from V and 7 from J, leaving 12 bases between them. The CDR3 loop is CASRAGLGGYTF. The CDR3 nucleotides read TGTGCCAGCAGAGCAGGGCTGGGTGGCTACACCTTC.

The rearrangement links TRBV5-1 to TRBJ1-1; a weak D match, TRBD1 (5 bases). The CDR3 spans 16 residues. The germline CDR1 and CDR2 sequences are SGHRS and YFSETQ. The V end was cut by 0 bases, the J end by 0 bases, with 12 bases between. The CDR3 sequence is CASSLAGGSMNTEAFF. CDR3 DNA: TGCGCCAGCAGCTTGGCGGGGGGTTCGATGAACACTGAAGCTTTCTTT.

CDR3 sequence: CASSLPEQGLRGDTGELFF. CDR3 DNA sequence: TGTGCCAGCAGCCTCCCCGAACAGGGGCTGCGGGGGGACACCGGGGAGCTGTTTTTT. The chain has TRBV28 and TRBJ2-2; D may be TRBD2 (8 bases). CDR1 and CDR2 from the germline V gene are MDHEN and SYDVKM. V shed 6 bases and J shed 3 bases, with 26 bases lying between them. This CDR3 is built from 19 residues.

The V call is TRBV7-3, the J call TRBJ2-1, with D possibly being TRBD2 (5 bases). CDR3 length equals 15 residues. Germline lookup yields CDR1 SGHTA and CDR2 FQGTGA. With 2 bases removed from V and 4 bases from J, the gap between germline ends came to 12 bases. The CDR3 loop reads CASSLEGVAYNEQFF. The CDR3 nucleotides read TGTGCCAGCAGCTTAGAGGGAGTAGCTTACAATGAGCAGTTCTTC.

This chain connects TRBV25-1 to TRBJ2-5; 10 bases agree with TRBD2. CDR1 is MGHDK, CDR2 SYGVNS, per germline. Trimming took 7 bases from V and 5 from J; bases not matched to a gene: 19. The CDR3 has 18 residues. CDR3 bases: TGTGCCAGCATCTCACAGGGGGACCCTAGCGGGAGAAGGGAGACCCAGTACTTC. This gives the protein CASISQGDPSGRRETQYF.

The chain employs TRBV3-1 (or the pseudogene TRBV3-2) and TRBJ2-7; 8 bases agree with TRBD2. CDR1 is LGHDT, CDR2 YNNKEL, per germline (reference sequence). Losses at the gene ends were 0 bases for V and 9 bases for J; bases not matched to a gene: 7. The length of the CDR3 is 14 residues. The CDR3 here is CASSQDSSGRGQYF. The DNA of the CDR3 is TGTGCCAGCAGCCAAGACTCCAGCGGGAGAGGGCAGTACTTC.

The chain recombines TRBV3-1 (or the pseudogene TRBV3-2) with TRBJ2-5; 7 positions agree with TRBD1. Germline trimming cut 5 bases from V and 2 bases from J; bases unmatched to any gene: 8. In germline, CDR1 is LGHDT, CDR2 YNNKEL (reference sequence). CDR3 size: 15 residues. The DNA for the CDR3 is TGTGCCAGCAGCACCCGGGACAGTGAACAAGAGACCCAGTACTTC. Protein product: CASSTRDSEQETQYF.